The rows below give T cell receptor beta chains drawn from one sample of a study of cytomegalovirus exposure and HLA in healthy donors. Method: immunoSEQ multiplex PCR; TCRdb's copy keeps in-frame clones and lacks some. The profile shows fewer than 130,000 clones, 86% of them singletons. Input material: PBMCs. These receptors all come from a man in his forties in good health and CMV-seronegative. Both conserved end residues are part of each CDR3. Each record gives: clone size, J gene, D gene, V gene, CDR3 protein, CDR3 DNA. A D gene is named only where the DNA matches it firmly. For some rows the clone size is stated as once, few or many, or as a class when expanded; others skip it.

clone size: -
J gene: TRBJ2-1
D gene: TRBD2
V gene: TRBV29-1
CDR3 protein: CSVDGGGRTRNEQFF
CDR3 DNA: TGCAGCGTTGATGGCGGGGGGCGAACCCGTAATGAGCAGTTCTTC

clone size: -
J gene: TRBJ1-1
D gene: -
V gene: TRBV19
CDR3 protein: CASRSRQAKGAFF
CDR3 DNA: TGTGCCAGTAGATCCCGACAGGCCAAGGGAGCTTTCTTT

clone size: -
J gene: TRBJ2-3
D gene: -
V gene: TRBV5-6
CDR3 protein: CASSLEGGRVFNTQYF
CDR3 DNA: TGTGCCAGCAGCTTGGAGGGGGGGAGGGTTTTCAATACGCAGTATTTT

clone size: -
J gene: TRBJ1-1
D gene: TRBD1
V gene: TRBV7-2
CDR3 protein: CASSRQGGTEAFF
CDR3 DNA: TGTGCCAGCAGCCGACAGGGAGGTACTGAAGCTTTCTTT

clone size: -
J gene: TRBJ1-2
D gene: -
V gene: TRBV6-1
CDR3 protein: CASSEARGSYTF
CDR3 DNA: TGTGCCAGCAGTGAAGCCAGGGGAAGCTACACCTTC

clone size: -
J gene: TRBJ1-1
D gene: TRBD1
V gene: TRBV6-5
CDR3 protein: CASSADRGLTEAFF
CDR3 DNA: TGTGCCAGCAGTGCCGACAGGGGTTTAACTGAAGCTTTCTTT

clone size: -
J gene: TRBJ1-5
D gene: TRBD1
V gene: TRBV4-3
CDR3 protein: CASSQDRTGGRQPQHF
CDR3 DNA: TGCGCCAGCAGCCAAGATAGGACAGGGGGCAGGCAGCCCCAGCATTTT

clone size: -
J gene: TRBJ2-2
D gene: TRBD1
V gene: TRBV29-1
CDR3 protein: CSVYRGLNTGELFF
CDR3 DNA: TGCAGCGTATACAGGGGTTTAAACACCGGGGAGCTGTTTTTT

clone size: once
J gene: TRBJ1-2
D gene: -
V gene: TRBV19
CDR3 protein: CASRDSVGYGYTF
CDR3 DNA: TGTGCCAGCCGGGACTCCGTGGGCTATGGCTACACCTTC

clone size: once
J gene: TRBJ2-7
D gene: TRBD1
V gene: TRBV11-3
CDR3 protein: CASSPTGASYEQYF
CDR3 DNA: TGTGCCAGCAGCCCGACAGGGGCGTCCTACGAGCAGTACTTC

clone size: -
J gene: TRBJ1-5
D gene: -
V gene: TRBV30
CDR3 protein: CAWTNSPDQPQHF
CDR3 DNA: TGTGCCTGGACGAATTCCCCGGATCAGCCCCAGCATTTT

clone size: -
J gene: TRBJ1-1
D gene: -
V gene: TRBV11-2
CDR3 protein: CASSLGALGASRAFF
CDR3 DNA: TGTGCCAGCAGCTTAGGTGCCTTGGGGGCTTCAAGGGCTTTCTTT

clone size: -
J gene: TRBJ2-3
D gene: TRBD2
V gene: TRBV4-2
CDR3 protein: CASSQDLGGAQYF
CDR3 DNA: TGTGCCAGCAGCCAAGATCTGGGGGGGGCGCAGTATTTT

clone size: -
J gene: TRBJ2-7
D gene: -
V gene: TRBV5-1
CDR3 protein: CASSPHMTGVYEQYF
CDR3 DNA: TGCGCCAGCAGCCCTCATATGACGGGGGTTTACGAGCAGTACTTC

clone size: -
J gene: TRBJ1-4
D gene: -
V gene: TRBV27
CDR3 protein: CASSWRRLSANEKLFF
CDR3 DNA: TGTGCCAGCAGTTGGCGGCGATTAAGCGCTAATGAAAAACTGTTTTTT

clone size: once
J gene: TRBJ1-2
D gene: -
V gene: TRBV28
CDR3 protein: CASSLSQGYYGYTF
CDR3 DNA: TGTGCCAGCAGTTTATCGCAGGGATACTATGGCTACACCTTC

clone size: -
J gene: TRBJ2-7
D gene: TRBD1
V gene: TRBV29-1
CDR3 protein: CSADPGQGSYEQYF
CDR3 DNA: TGCAGCGCCGATCCGGGACAGGGGTCCTACGAGCAGTACTTC